The 16 T cell receptor beta chains below come from one sample, sequenced in a study of cytomegalovirus exposure and HLA in healthy donors. The PCR contained 60 Vbeta and 13 Jbeta primers. Sequenced by immunoSEQ multiplex PCR; TCRdb stores in-frame clones only, minus some. Of about 150,000 clones in the sample, 80% to 90% are singletons; the top ten hold more than 3.5%. Sequencing input: PBMCs. The receptor set was obtained from a woman aged 40 to 50 in good health and CMV-seropositive.

The CDR3 DNA reads as TGTGCCAGTAGCTGGACAGGGGAGTACGAGCAGTACTTC. Translating gives CASSWTGEYEQYF. The rearrangement links TRBV19 to TRBJ2-5, with TRBD1 matching 9 bases. The J call is in doubt because the DNA end fits TRBJ2-7 better. The CDR3 covers 13 residues. Germline V lookup: CDR1 LNHDA, CDR2 SQIVND (reference sequence).

This chain connects TRBV28 to TRBJ1-1; no clear D gene. CDR1 and CDR2 from the germline V gene are MDHEN and SYDVKM. Trimming took 3 bases from V and 8 from J, leaving 7 bases between them. The CDR3 covers 11 residues. The DNA of the CDR3 is TGTGCCAGCAGTTTTTTAGAAGAAGCTTTCTTT. Translation: CASSFLEEAFF.

The chain joins TRBV6-1 to TRBJ2-2, with 8 nucleotides matching TRBD1. V gave up 11 bases and J gave up 8 bases; unmatched junction bases: 10. The CDR3 loop spans 13 amino acids. Germline V gene sequence: CDR1 MNHNS, CDR2 SASEGT. Here the CDR3 reads CAAKDRASGELFF. The CDR3 bases are TGTGCCGCCAAGGACAGGGCGTCAGGGGAGCTGTTTTTT.

CDR3 amino acids: CATSRDFLAGANEQFF. CDR3 nucleotides: TGTGCCACCAGCAGAGATTTCTTGGCGGGGGCCAATGAGCAGTTCTTC. The chain employs TRBV15 and TRBJ2-1, with TRBD2 as a possible D gene (7 bases). V was trimmed by 0 bases and J by 6 bases, leaving 15 bases between them. The CDR3 extends over 16 amino acids. CDR1 and CDR2 from the germline V gene are LNHNV and YYDKDF (reference sequence).

The V call is TRBV7-2, the J call TRBJ1-1; D is ambiguous. V lost 3 bases, J lost 1 base, and 9 bases lay in between. The germline gives CDR1 SGHTA, CDR2 FQGNSA. The CDR3 spans 14 residues. The CDR3 spells CASSLELQNTEAFF. The CDR3, as DNA: TGTGCCAGCAGCTTGGAGCTTCAGAACACTGAAGCTTTCTTT.

V gene TRBV10-3 combines with J gene TRBJ1-5, with TRBD1 matching over 7 bases. This CDR3 has 16 amino acids. V lost 2 bases, J lost 2 bases, and 6 bases stayed unmatched. Germline V lookup: CDR1 ENHRY, CDR2 SYGVKD. The chain's CDR3 is CAISEPRDSGNQPQHF. The CDR3 nucleotides read TGTGCCATCAGTGAGCCCCGGGACAGTGGCAATCAGCCCCAGCATTTT.

V gene TRBV10-3 combines with J gene TRBJ2-7; D may be TRBD1 (6 bases). From germline, CDR1 is ENHRY and CDR2 SYGVKD. There are 11 residues in the CDR3. V was cut by 5 bases and J by 6 bases, with 8 bases left in between. CDR3 nucleotides: TGTGCCATCAGTCTAGGGGGCGAGCAGTACTTC. Amino acid sequence: CAISLGGEQYF.

The V gene is TRBV11-1, the J gene TRBJ2-7; 10 bases are a match to TRBD2. The trim removed 4 bases at V and 7 bases at J, leaving 16 bases unmatched. This CDR3 comprises 17 residues. Germline V gene sequence: CDR1 SGHAT, CDR2 FQDESV (reference sequence). In nucleotides, the CDR3 is TGTGCCAGCAGCTCCTTTGGATTCGGAGCGGGAGGGACTGAGCAGTACTTC. It specifies CASSSFGFGAGGTEQYF.

The chain combines TRBV7-3 with TRBJ2-1; the match to TRBD2 covers 7 bases. This CDR3 region has 14 residues. CDR1 is SGHTA and CDR2 is FQGTGA in the germline V gene. The V segment lost 3 bases and the J segment 8 bases; nucleotides outside the gene matches: 7. The CDR3 reads CASSFRAGEHEQFF. The CDR3 coding sequence is TGTGCCAGCAGCTTCCGGGCGGGAGAGCATGAGCAGTTCTTC. The variable domain in full, with the rest retrieved from reference TRBV7-3 and TRBJ2-1, is GAGVSQTPSNKVTEKGKYVELRCDPISGHTALYWYRQSLGQGPEFLIYFQGTGAADDSGLPNDRFFAVRPEGSVSTLKIQRTERGDSAVYLCASSFRAGEHEQFFGPGTRLTVL.

V and J are TRBV9 and TRBJ2-2, with D possibly matching TRBD2 (6 bases). The V and J ends lost 0 bases and 2 bases respectively, with 11 bases between them. The germline V gene encodes CDR1 SGDLS and CDR2 YYNGEE. The CDR3 is 16 residues long. The CDR3: CASSVEWRENTGELFF. CDR3 bases: TGTGCCAGCAGCGTAGAGTGGCGGGAAAACACCGGGGAGCTGTTTTTT.

The chain links TRBV7-2 to TRBJ2-4, with D maybe TRBD1 (5 bases). Germline V lookup: CDR1 SGHTA, CDR2 FQGNSA. This CDR3 comprises 18 residues. Trimming removed 5 bases at V and 2 bases at J, with 22 bases between. The CDR3, as DNA: TGTGCCAGCAGCCCATTCATCTGGGGCGACGGATCCAAAAACATTCAGTACTTC. Protein: CASSPFIWGDGSKNIQYF.

The chain links TRBV19 to TRBJ2-7, with 12 bases lining up with TRBD1. In germline, CDR1 is LNHDA, CDR2 SQIVND (reference sequence). V dropped 3 bases and J dropped 6; count of bases not matched to a gene: 6. This CDR3 is 15 amino acids long. The CDR3, as DNA: TGTGCCAGTAGTATTCCGGGACAGGGGGCAGCCGAGCAGTACTTC. This sequence encodes CASSIPGQGAAEQYF.

J is TRBJ1-1 and V is TRBV7-9, with D possibly being TRBD1 (6 bases). In germline, CDR1 is SEHNR, CDR2 FQNEAQ (reference sequence). This CDR3 comprises 13 residues. Between the trimmed V and J ends, which lost 1 base and 11 bases, there was a span of 14 bases. CDR3 protein: CASSLGGGPEAFF. The CDR3 bases are TGTGCCAGCAGCTTAGGGGGGGGGCCCGAGGCTTTCTTT.

V and J are TRBV5-4 and TRBJ1-4, with 7 bases identical to TRBD1. The J segment lost 4 bases and the V segment lost 5 bases, leaving 8 bases of the junction unmatched. Germline V gene sequence: CDR1 SGHNT, CDR2 YYREEE (reference sequence). CDR3 length equals 15 residues. The CDR3 coding sequence is TGTGCCAGCAGTACAGGGGCGGATTTTAATGAAAAACTGTTTTTT. Translated, it gives CASSTGADFNEKLFF.

V and J are TRBV30 and TRBJ2-7; 10 positions agree with TRBD1. In germline, CDR1 is GTSNPN, CDR2 SVGIG (reference sequence). CDR3 length equals 14 residues. The ends lost 0 bases at V and 4 bases at J; junction bases unmatched: 3. In DNA form, the CDR3 reads TGTGCCTGGAGTGTAGGGACAGGGGTTTACGAGCAGTACTTC. Translation: CAWSVGTGVYEQYF. The full variable domain, with the rest looked up from reference TRBV30 and TRBJ2-7, is SQTIHQWPATLVQPVGSPLSLECTVEGTSNPNLYWYRQAAGRGLQLLFYSVGIGQISSEVPQNLSASRPQDRQFILSSKKLLLSDSGFYLCAWSVGTGVYEQYFGPGTRLTVT.

The chain employs TRBV15 and TRBJ1-2; weak D call: TRBD1 (6 bases). The CDR3 covers 15 residues. Trimming removed 0 bases from V and 7 bases from J, with 15 bases in between. The germline CDR1 and CDR2 sequences are LNHNV and YYDKDF (reference sequence). CDR3 DNA sequence: TGTGCCACCAGCAGAGACCCGAGGACAGCCTTTGGCTACACCTTC. The encoded protein is CATSRDPRTAFGYTF.